This T cell receptor (beta chain) is drawn from a study of T cell responses to AZD1222 COVID-19 vaccine. Study results and limitations: Repertoire sampling happened only post peak T cell response. Receipt of two AZD1222 doses was followed by a rise in Spike-specific TCR breadth and depth. Most donors were white British and more were female, and clonal diversity was possibly underestimated.

Assay: immunoSEQ multiplex PCR; the TCRdb copy retains only in-frame clones and omits some. The sample carries 150,000 to 200,000 clones, roughly 92% recorded once. As for this clone: The antigen is undetermined.

V was pared by 3 bases and J by 6 bases, with 12 bases of the junction left unmatched. The CDR3 runs to 18 residues. Germline values: CDR1 MNHNS, CDR2 SASEGT. V gene TRBV6-1 combines with J gene TRBJ2-2, with 11 bases that match TRBD2. The sequence was obtained from an adult who received the AZD1222 COVID-19 vaccine. Sequenced material: peripheral blood, taken 28 days after the second AZD1222 dose. The CDR3 sequence is CASSDFALAGGGAGELFF. In DNA, the CDR3 is TGTGCCAGCAGTGATTTCGCTCTAGCGGGAGGAGGCGCCGGGGAGCTGTTTTTT.